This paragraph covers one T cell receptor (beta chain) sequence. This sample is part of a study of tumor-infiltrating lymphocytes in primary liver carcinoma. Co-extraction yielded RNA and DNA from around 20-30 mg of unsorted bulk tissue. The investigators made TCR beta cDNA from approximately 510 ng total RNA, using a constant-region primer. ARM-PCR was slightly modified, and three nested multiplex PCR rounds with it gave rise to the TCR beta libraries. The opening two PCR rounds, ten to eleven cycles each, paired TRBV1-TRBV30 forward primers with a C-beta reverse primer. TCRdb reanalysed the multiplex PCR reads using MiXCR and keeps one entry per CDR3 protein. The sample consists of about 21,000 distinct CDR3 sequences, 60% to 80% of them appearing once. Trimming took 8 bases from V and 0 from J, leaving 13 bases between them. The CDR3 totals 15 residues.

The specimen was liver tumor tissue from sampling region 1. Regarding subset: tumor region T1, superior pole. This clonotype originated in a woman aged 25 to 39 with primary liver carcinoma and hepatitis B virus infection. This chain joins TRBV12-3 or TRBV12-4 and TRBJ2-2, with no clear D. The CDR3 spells CASRGWETNTGELFF. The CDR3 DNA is TGTGCCAGCCGTGGGTGGGAAACGAACACCGGGGAGCTGTTTTTT.